One sample yielded the 29 T cell receptor beta chains listed below, sequenced in a study of T cells in Graves' hyperthyroidism and ophthalmopathy. Amplification yielded TCR beta CDR3 regions, with RNA transcripts as the source. The study used the HTBI primer set for a first-round RT-PCR of the TCR CDR3. TCRdb independently ran MiXCR on the multiplex PCR reads; one entry per CDR3 protein. The sample yields 96,000 or so distinct CDR3 sequences, approximately 56% seen once. The source material was blood. The origin of the receptors is a woman in her thirties or forties with Graves' hyperthyroidism.

This sequence joins TRBV29-1 and TRBJ1-1; possibly TRBD1 for D (5 bases). This CDR3 is built from 12 residues. V was cut by 1 base and J by 8 bases, with 11 bases left in between. The germline gives CDR1 SQVTM, CDR2 ANQGSEA. The CDR3 region is CSVEGDAGEAFF. CDR3 nucleotide sequence: TGCAGCGTTGAAGGGGACGCTGGGGAAGCTTTCTTT. Using reference TRBV29-1 and TRBJ1-1 for the parts outside the CDR3, the full variable domain is SAVISQKPSRDICQRGTSLTIQCQVDSQVTMMFWYRQQPGQSLTLIATANQGSEATYESGFVIDKFPISRPNLTFSTLTVSNMSPEDSSIYLCSVEGDAGEAFFGQGTRLTVV.

With respect to this clonotype: Here the CDR3 omits its conserved ending phenylalanine or tryptophan, so a read error is the likely source. The rearrangement joins TRBV7-2 to TRBJ1-6; unclear D gene. Trimming took 4 bases from V and 8 from J, leaving 9 bases between them. The CDR3 is made up of 13 amino acids. From germline, CDR1 is SGHTA and CDR2 FQGNSA. CDR3 nucleotide sequence: TGTGCCAGCAGCTACGAGCGGGATTCACCCCTCCACCTT. Protein product: CASSYERDSPLHL.

This clonotype came up many times. This sequence joins TRBV7-2 and TRBJ1-2, with 10 nucleotides matching TRBD1. This CDR3 spans 14 amino acids. Trimming at V came to 5 bases and at J to 7 bases, leaving 7 bases not matched to a gene. Per the germline V gene, CDR1 is SGHTA and CDR2 is FQGNSA. The CDR3 loop reads CASSRGTGALGYTF. For the CDR3, the DNA is TGTGCCAGCAGCCGCGGGACAGGGGCTCTTGGCTACACCTTC.

This clonotype was seen ten or more times. The chain has TRBV20-1 and TRBJ2-5; 7 nucleotides agree with TRBD1. Trimming removed 5 bases from V and 3 bases from J; junction bases left unmatched: 15. The CDR3 totals 16 residues. The germline V gene encodes CDR1 DFQATT and CDR2 SNEGSKA (reference sequence). CDR3 DNA: TGCAGTGCTCAATTAAGGGGGCGAGGAGAAAAAGAGACCCAGTACTTC. The encoded protein is CSAQLRGRGEKETQYF.

The V and J genes are TRBV7-9 and TRBJ1-1, with 11 positions matching TRBD1. Trimming cost V 2 bases and J 6 bases; bases outside gene matches: 5. The V gene's germline CDR1 is SEHNR and CDR2 FQNEAQ (reference sequence). The CDR3 runs to 15 residues. This chain's CDR3 is CASSLIPGQGAEAFF. In DNA form, the CDR3 reads TGTGCCAGCAGCTTAATACCGGGACAGGGGGCTGAAGCTTTCTTT.

The V and J genes are TRBV25-1 and TRBJ1-3; unclear D gene. The CDR3 is 15 residues long. Trimming took 4 bases from V and 2 from J, leaving 12 bases between them. The V gene's germline CDR1 is MGHDK and CDR2 SYGVNS. For the CDR3, the DNA is TGTGCCAGCAGTGCTAGAGTTATAACTGGAAACACCATATATTTT. It yields the protein CASSARVITGNTIYF.

This chain links TRBV7-6 with TRBJ2-7; TRBD1 aligns across 9 bases. The CDR3 runs 16 residues. With V trimmed by 5 bases and J by 7 bases, 15 bases remained unmatched. From germline, CDR1 is SGHVS and CDR2 FNYEAQ. CDR3 sequence reads: CASSRTGGFNTGEQYF. CDR3 in DNA: TGTGCCAGCAGCCGCACAGGGGGCTTTAACACCGGGGAGCAGTACTTC.

This clonotype was recorded many times. The chain recombines TRBV7-8 with TRBJ1-2, with D unclear. Germline V gene sequence: CDR1 SGHVS, CDR2 FQNEAQ. Trimming cost V 2 bases and J 4 bases, with 17 bases left between them. The CDR3 length is 16 residues. The CDR3 DNA sequence: TGTGCCAGCAGCTTACGATCTTACAGAACAATCTATGGCTACACCTTC. Encoded protein: CASSLRSYRTIYGYTF.

This clonotype appeared a few times. This chain joins TRBV7-8 and TRBJ2-3; 8 bases agree with TRBD1. This CDR3 is 16 amino acids long. V was pared by 1 base and J by 1 base, with 4 bases of the junction left unmatched. Per germline, CDR1 SGHVS and CDR2 FQNEAQ. CDR3 nucleotides: TGTGCCAGCAGCTTAGTAGGGACAGGTCGCACAGATACGCAGTATTTT. It is translated as CASSLVGTGRTDTQYF. Drawing the rest from reference TRBV7-8 and TRBJ2-3, the complete variable domain is GAGVSQSPRYKVAKRGQDVALRCDPISGHVSLFWYQQALGQGPEFLTYFQNEAQLDKSGLPSDRFFAERPEGSVSTLKIQRTQQEDSAVYLCASSLVGTGRTDTQYFGPGTRLTVL.

The rearrangement links TRBV2 to TRBJ1-5, with 7 bases that match TRBD1. V gave up 9 bases and J gave up 6 bases; unmatched junction bases: 11. Per germline, CDR1 SNHLY and CDR2 FYNNEI. This CDR3 region has 14 residues. In nucleotides, the CDR3 is TGTGCCAGTAGTTTTTCGACAGGGCTTCAGCCCCAGCATTTT. Translating it yields CASSFSTGLQPQHF.

This clonotype is medium-sized (0.01 to 0.1%) in the sample. This chain uses TRBV2 with TRBJ1-1, with 7 nucleotides matching TRBD1. V shed 1 base, J shed 4 bases, and the junction held 6 bases outside the gene matches. In germline, CDR1 is SNHLY, CDR2 FYNNEI. This CDR3 comprises 15 residues. The CDR3 coding sequence is TGTGCCAGCAGTGAAGACGGGCAGGGGGTCACTGAAGCTTTCTTT. This translates into CASSEDGQGVTEAFF.

This clonotype has ten or more counts. The chain recombines TRBV12-5 with TRBJ1-1; tentatively, D is TRBD1 (5 bases). The length of the CDR3 is 15 residues. Trimming cost V 5 bases and J 6 bases, with 19 bases left between them. Per the germline V gene, CDR1 is LGHNT and CDR2 is FRNRAP. The CDR3: CASGPKDTGGPEAFF. For the CDR3, the DNA is TGTGCTAGTGGTCCAAAGGACACGGGGGGACCTGAAGCTTTCTTT.

The CDR3 nucleotides read TGTGCCAGCAGCCGGGTACCGCGGGAGTACGGGGAGCACTATGGCTACACCTTC. Residues: CASSRVPREYGEHYGYTF. The genes are TRBV7-2 and TRBJ1-2, with no clear D. The CDR3 loop spans 18 amino acids. Trimming cost V 5 bases and J 3 bases, with 25 bases left between them. Germline V gene sequence: CDR1 SGHTA, CDR2 FQGNSA.

The chain joins TRBV20-1 to TRBJ2-3, with 9 positions matching TRBD1. V lost 6 bases and J lost 3; bases outside the gene matches: 7. Germline CDR1 is DFQATT and CDR2 is SNEGSKA (reference sequence). The CDR3 is 14 amino acids. The CDR3 region is CSAPRQGGTDTQYF. CDR3 bases: TGCAGTGCACCTAGACAGGGGGGAACAGATACGCAGTATTTT.

The CDR3 DNA reads TGTGCCAGCAGCTTAGAGTTTCCCAGGGGAAACTACGAGCAGTACTTC. It encodes CASSLEFPRGNYEQYF. The rearrangement joins TRBV7-8 to TRBJ2-7; maybe TRBD1 (6 bases). Germline values: CDR1 SGHVS, CDR2 FQNEAQ. CDR3 length equals 16 residues. V was shortened by 1 base and J by 3 bases, with 16 bases between the two germline ends.

With respect to this clonotype: Possible read error: a much larger clone is one base away. V and J are TRBV9 and TRBJ2-7; D remains ambiguous. This CDR3 has 16 residues. Germline lookup yields CDR1 SGDLS and CDR2 YYNGEE. The germline V and J ends were trimmed by 5 bases and 2 bases, with 20 bases remaining between them. In DNA, the CDR3 is TGTGCCAGCAGTGAATGGGTCGGTGTACTACCCTACGAGCAGTACTTC. Translating gives CASSEWVGVLPYEQYF.

This clonotype occurred a few times. The rearrangement uses TRBV7-2 and TRBJ1-1; D is perhaps TRBD1 (6 bases). The germline V gene has CDR1 SGHTA and CDR2 FQGNSA. Trimming removed 3 bases at V and 1 base at J, with 15 bases between. The CDR3 spans 16 residues. In DNA form, the CDR3 reads TGTGCCAGCAGCTTCGGGTCCGGGGGCGGGAACACTGAAGCTTTCTTT. Encoded protein: CASSFGSGGGNTEAFF.

This clonotype was seen only a few times. This sequence joins TRBV5-1 and TRBJ2-1, with 8 bases that match TRBD2. The V segment lost 0 bases and the J segment 0 bases; nucleotides outside the gene matches: 8. This CDR3 spans 18 amino acids. Germline V CDR1 and CDR2: SGHRS, YFSETQ. Here the CDR3 reads CASSLELAGLSSYNEQFF. CDR3 nucleotides: TGCGCCAGCAGCTTGGAGCTAGCGGGCCTAAGCTCCTACAATGAGCAGTTCTTC.

The chain uses TRBV7-8 and TRBJ2-7, with a tentative D call TRBD2 (5 bases). This CDR3 region has 13 residues. V lost 5 bases and J 4 bases, leaving 12 bases between the germline ends. The germline V gene has CDR1 SGHVS and CDR2 FQNEAQ. Here the CDR3 DNA reads TGTGCCAGCAGCCAAGGAGGAACGTACGAGCAGTACTTC. Translation: CASSQGGTYEQYF.

This clonotype was recorded many times. In DNA form, the CDR3 reads TGCAGCGTTGAAGATCCGGATCATAATGGTGGACTATCCCAAGAGACCCAGTACTTC. As protein: CSVEDPDHNGGLSQETQYF. The rearrangement joins TRBV29-1 to TRBJ2-5; perhaps TRBD2 as D (6 bases). The CDR3 spans 19 residues. From germline, CDR1 is SQVTM and CDR2 ANQGSEA. The V end was cut by 0 bases, the J end by 1 base, with 24 bases between.

The V and J genes are TRBV11-3 and TRBJ2-3; D not certain. Looked up from germline, CDR1 is SGHNT and CDR2 is YENEEA. Trimming cost V 3 bases and J 6 bases, with 16 bases left between them. The CDR3 loop spans 15 amino acids. In nucleotides, the CDR3 is TGTGCCAGCAGCTTCACCCGGCAGCCCACCGATACGCAGTATTTT. Its translation is CASSFTRQPTDTQYF.

The chain employs TRBV10-2 and TRBJ2-5, with TRBD2 identical over 10 bases. Germline V lookup: CDR1 WSHSY, CDR2 SAAADI. Germline trimming cut 3 bases from V and 5 bases from J; bases unmatched to any gene: 6. This CDR3 spans 15 amino acids. The CDR3 spells CASSEGLAGAETQYF. As DNA, the CDR3 is TGCGCCAGCAGTGAAGGTCTAGCGGGAGCTGAGACCCAGTACTTC.

The CDR3 is CASSPSVRVGGYTF. The CDR3 DNA reads as TGCGCCAGCAGCCCGAGCGTCAGGGTGGGCGGCTACACCTTC. This sequence joins TRBV5-1 and TRBJ1-2, with a tentative D call TRBD1 (5 bases). The CDR3 spans 14 residues. The germline CDR1 and CDR2 sequences are SGHRS and YFSETQ. Trimming took off 4 bases at V and 8 bases at J, with 18 bases between the two ends.

This chain uses TRBV5-4 with TRBJ1-2; 7 bases are a match to TRBD1. The V segment lost 1 base and the J segment 6 bases; nucleotides outside the gene matches: 6. The CDR3 runs to 14 residues. Germline V lookup: CDR1 SGHNT, CDR2 YYREEE (reference sequence). The CDR3: CASSLYRGNDGYTF. Written as DNA, the CDR3 is TGTGCCAGCAGCTTGTACAGGGGAAACGATGGCTACACCTTC.

The chain combines TRBV7-2 with TRBJ1-2, with a tentative D call TRBD1 (6 bases). CDR3 size: 12 residues. Germline CDR1 and CDR2: SGHTA and FQGNSA. V was clipped by 7 bases and J by 7 bases, with 13 bases between them. CDR3 region: CASTSTGGGYTF. CDR3 DNA: TGTGCCAGCACCTCGACAGGCGGTGGCTACACCTTC. The whole variable domain, filled in from reference TRBV7-2 and TRBJ1-2, reads GAGVSQSPSNKVTEKGKDVELRCDPISGHTALYWYRQSLGQGLEFLIYFQGNSAPDKSGLPSDRFSAERTGGSVSTLTIQRTQQEDSAVYLCASTSTGGGYTFGSGTRLTVV.

This clonotype was found many times. The rearrangement joins TRBV4-1 to TRBJ1-5; D gene ambiguous. The V gene's germline CDR1 is MGHRA and CDR2 YSYEKL. The V gene lost 1 base and the J gene lost 6 bases, with 10 bases spanning the gap. This CDR3 region has 14 residues. DNA of the CDR3: TGCGCCAGCAGCCAAGGGGGTCGTAGTCAGCCCCAGCATTTT. Its translation: CASSQGGRSQPQHF.

V usage is TRBV7-6 and J usage is TRBJ2-7, with D unresolved. The CDR3 is 13 residues long. Germline loops: CDR1 SGHVS, CDR2 FNYEAQ. The V gene lost 5 bases and the J gene lost 3 bases, with 11 bases spanning the gap. The DNA for the CDR3 is TGTGCCAGCAGCCCCGGTCCGAACTACGAGCAGTACTTC. It specifies CASSPGPNYEQYF.

This clonotype was found many times. The chain recombines TRBV10-3 with TRBJ2-7; 7 bases are shared with TRBD1. This CDR3 region has 13 residues. Germline CDR1 reads ENHRY; CDR2 reads SYGVKD. With 6 bases clipped from V and 3 bases from J, the junction kept 5 bases outside the gene matches. The chain's CDR3 is CAIRGDSIYEQYF. Here the CDR3 DNA reads TGTGCCATCAGGGGGGACAGCATCTACGAGCAGTACTTC.

This clonotype was detected ten times or more. The V gene is TRBV7-9, the J gene TRBJ2-5; 7 bases match TRBD1. V lost 7 bases to trimming and J lost 2 bases; unmatched junction nucleotides: 13. The CDR3 totals 16 residues. Germline V CDR1 and CDR2: SEHNR, FQNEAQ (reference sequence). Here the CDR3 reads CASTPPAGTVQETQYF. The CDR3 nucleotides are TGTGCCAGCACCCCCCCAGCAGGGACAGTTCAAGAGACCCAGTACTTC. Variable domain in full (rest from reference TRBV7-9 and TRBJ2-5): DTGVSQNPRHKITKRGQNVTFRCDPISEHNRLYWYRQTLGQGPEFLTYFQNEAQLEKSRLLSDRFSAERPKGSFSTLEIQRTEQGDSAMYLCASTPPAGTVQETQYFGPGTRLLVL.